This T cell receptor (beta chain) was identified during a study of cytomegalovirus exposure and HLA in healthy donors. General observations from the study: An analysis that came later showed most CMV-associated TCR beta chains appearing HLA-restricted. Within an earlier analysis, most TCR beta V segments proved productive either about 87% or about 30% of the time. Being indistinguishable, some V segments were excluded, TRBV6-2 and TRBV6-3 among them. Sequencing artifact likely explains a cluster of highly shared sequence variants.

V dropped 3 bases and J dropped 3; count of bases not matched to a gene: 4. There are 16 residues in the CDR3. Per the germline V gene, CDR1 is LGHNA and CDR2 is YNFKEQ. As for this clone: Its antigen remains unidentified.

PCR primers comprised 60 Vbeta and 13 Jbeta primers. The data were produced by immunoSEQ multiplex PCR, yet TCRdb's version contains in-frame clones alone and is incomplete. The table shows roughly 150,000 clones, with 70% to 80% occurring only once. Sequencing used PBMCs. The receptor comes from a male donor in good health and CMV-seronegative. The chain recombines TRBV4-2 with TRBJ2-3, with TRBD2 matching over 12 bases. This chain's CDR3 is CASSHQTSGGTDTQYF. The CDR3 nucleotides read TGTGCCAGCAGCCATCAAACTAGCGGGGGGACAGATACGCAGTATTTT.